This T cell receptor beta chain was captured in a study of T cells after yellow fever vaccination. Background on the study: The SMART-Seq v4 Ultra Low Input method served to prepare the low-cell-number fractions.

The 5'RACE template-switching step produced TCR cDNA and added a universal primer site and UMIs. MiXCR was run by TCRdb on the 5' RACE reads, yielding one entry per CDR3 protein. The table records 100,000 to 150,000 distinct CDR3 sequences, nearly 7.5% of them present only once. The V gene lost 1 base and the J gene lost 5 bases, with 12 bases spanning the gap. The germline gives CDR1 MGHRA, CDR2 YSYEKL. The CDR3 runs 15 residues. This clonotype was counted only a few times. The target antigen is unknown. Study results and limitations: Across the CD4 and CD8 compartments, a small share of clonotypes was present in both.

The rearrangement joins TRBV4-1 to TRBJ2-1; a possible D gene is TRBD2 (5 bases). This sequence was found in a man younger than 30 who received the YFV17D yellow fever vaccine. Sequencing used CD4+ T cells sorted from PBMCs, obtained 10 to 11 days after the first yellow fever vaccination. The CDR3 loop reads CASSQVGSADNEQFF. The CDR3 DNA follows: TGCGCCAGCAGCCAAGTAGGGAGCGCTGACAATGAGCAGTTCTTC.